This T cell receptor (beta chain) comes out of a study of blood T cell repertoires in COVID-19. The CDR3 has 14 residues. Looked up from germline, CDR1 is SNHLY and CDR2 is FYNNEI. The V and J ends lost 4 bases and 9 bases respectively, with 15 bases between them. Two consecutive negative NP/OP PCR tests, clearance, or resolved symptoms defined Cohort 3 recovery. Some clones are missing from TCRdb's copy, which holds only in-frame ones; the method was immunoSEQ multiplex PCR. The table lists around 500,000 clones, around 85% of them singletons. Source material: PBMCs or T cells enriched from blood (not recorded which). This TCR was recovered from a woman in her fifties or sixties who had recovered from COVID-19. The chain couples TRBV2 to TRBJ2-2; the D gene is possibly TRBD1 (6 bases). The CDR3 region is CASSGAGAERELFF. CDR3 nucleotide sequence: TGTGCCAGCAGTGGTGCAGGGGCGGAAAGGGAGCTGTTTTTT.